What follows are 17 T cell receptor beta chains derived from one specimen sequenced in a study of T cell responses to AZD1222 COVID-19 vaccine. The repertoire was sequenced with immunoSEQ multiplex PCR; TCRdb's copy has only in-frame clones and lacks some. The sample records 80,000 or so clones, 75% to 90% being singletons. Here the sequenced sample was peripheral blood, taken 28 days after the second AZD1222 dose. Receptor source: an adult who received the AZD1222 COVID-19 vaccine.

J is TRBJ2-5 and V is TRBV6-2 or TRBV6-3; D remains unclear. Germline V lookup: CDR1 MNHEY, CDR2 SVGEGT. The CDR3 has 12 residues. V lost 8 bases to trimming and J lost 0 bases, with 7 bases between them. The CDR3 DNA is TGTGCCAGCGGCCGGTACCAAGAGACCCAGTACTTC. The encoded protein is CASGRYQETQYF.

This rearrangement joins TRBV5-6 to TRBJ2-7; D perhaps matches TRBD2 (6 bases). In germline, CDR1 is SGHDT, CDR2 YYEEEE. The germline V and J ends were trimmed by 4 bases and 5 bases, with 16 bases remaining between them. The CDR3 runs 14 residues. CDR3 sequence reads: CASSRMGGSNEQYF. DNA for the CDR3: TGTGCCAGCAGCCGGATGGGGGGATCAAACGAGCAGTACTTC. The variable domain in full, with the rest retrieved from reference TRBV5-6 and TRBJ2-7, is DAGVTQSPTHLIKTRGQQVTLRCSPKSGHDTVSWYQQALGQGPQFIFQYYEEEERQRGNFPDRFSGHQFPNYSSELNVNALLLGDSALYLCASSRMGGSNEQYFGPGTRLTVT.

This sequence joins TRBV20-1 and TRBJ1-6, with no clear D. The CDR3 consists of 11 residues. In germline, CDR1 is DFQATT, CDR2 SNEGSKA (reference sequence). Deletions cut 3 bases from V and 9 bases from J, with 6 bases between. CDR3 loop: CSASGGSPLHF. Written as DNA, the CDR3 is TGCAGTGCTAGTGGAGGTTCACCCCTCCACTTT.

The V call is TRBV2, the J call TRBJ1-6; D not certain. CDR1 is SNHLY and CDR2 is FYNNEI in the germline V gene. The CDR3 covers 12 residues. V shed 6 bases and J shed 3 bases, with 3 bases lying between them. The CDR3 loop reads CASSYYNSPLHF. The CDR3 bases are TGTGCCAGCAGCTACTATAATTCACCCCTCCACTTT.

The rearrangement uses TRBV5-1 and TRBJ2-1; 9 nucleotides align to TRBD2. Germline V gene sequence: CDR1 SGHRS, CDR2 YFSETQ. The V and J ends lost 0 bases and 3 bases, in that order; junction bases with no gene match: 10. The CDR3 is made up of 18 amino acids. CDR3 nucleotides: TGCGCCAGCAGCTTGGTCCCCACTAGCGGGCGGCGCTACAATGAGCAGTTCTTC. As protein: CASSLVPTSGRRYNEQFF.

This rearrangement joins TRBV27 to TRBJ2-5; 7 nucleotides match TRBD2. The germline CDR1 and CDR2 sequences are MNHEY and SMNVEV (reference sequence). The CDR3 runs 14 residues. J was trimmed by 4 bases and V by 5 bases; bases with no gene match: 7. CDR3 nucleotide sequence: TGTGCCAGCAGTGCATTGGGGGGGGGAGAGACCCAGTACTTC. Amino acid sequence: CASSALGGGETQYF.

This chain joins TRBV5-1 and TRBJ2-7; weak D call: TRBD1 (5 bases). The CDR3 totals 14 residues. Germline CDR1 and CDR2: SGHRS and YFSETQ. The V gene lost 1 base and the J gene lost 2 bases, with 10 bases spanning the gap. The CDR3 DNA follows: TGCGCCAGCAGCTTGCGGGCAGGGACCTACGAGCAGTACTTC. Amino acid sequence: CASSLRAGTYEQYF. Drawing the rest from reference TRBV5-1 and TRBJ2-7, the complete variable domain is KAGVTQTPRYLIKTRGQQVTLSCSPISGHRSVSWYQQTPGQGLQFLFEYFSETQRNKGNFPGRFSGRQFSNSRSEMNVSTLELGDSALYLCASSLRAGTYEQYFGPGTRLTVT.

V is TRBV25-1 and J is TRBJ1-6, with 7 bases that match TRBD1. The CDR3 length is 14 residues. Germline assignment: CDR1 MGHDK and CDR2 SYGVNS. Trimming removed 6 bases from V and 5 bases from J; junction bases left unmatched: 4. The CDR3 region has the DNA TGTGCCAGCAGGCCTACAGGGGATAATTCACCCCTCCACTTT. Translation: CASRPTGDNSPLHF.

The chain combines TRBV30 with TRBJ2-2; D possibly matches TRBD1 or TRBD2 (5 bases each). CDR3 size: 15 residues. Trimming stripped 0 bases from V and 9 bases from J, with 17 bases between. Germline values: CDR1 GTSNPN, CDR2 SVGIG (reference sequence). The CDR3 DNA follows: TGTGCCTGGAGTGTAAGACGGGGCGCTCCCCGGGAGCTGTTTTTT. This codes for CAWSVRRGAPRELFF. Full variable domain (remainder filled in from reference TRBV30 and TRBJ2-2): SQTIHQWPATLVQPVGSPLSLECTVEGTSNPNLYWYRQAAGRGLQLLFYSVGIGQISSEVPQNLSASRPQDRQFILSSKKLLLSDSGFYLCAWSVRRGAPRELFFGEGSRLTVL.

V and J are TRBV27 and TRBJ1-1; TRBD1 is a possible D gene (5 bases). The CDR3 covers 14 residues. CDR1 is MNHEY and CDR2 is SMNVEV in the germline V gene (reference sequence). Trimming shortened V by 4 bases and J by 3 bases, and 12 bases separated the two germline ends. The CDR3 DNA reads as TGTGCCAGCAGTTCCCTCCGGGGGTACACTGAAGCTTTCTTT. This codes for CASSSLRGYTEAFF.

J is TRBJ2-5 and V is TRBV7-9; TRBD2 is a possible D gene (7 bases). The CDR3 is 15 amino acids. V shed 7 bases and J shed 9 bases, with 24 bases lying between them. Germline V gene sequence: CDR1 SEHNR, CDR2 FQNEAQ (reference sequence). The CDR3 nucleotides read TGTGCCAGCACCAGCCGTACGGGGGGCAGCGGGGCCCAGTACTTC. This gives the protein CASTSRTGGSGAQYF.

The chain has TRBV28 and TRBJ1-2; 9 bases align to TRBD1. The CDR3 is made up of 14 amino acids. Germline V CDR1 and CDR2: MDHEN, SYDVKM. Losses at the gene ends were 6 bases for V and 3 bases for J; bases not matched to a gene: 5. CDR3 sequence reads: CASRAGQGYYGYTF. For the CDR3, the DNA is TGTGCCAGCAGGGCGGGACAGGGCTACTATGGCTACACCTTC.

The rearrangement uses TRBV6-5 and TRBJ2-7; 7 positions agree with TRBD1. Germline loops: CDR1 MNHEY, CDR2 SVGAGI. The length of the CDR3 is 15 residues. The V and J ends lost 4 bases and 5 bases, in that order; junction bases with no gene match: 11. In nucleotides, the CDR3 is TGTGCCAGCAGTTTGATCGGGACAGTTCAGGACGAGCAGTACTTC. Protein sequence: CASSLIGTVQDEQYF.

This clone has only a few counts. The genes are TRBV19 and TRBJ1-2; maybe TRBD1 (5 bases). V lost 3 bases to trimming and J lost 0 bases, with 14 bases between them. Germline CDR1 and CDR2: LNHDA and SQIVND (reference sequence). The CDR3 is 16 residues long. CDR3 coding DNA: TGTGCCAGTAGTATCGGAGGGGCGAGAGCTAACTATGGCTACACCTTC. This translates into CASSIGGARANYGYTF.

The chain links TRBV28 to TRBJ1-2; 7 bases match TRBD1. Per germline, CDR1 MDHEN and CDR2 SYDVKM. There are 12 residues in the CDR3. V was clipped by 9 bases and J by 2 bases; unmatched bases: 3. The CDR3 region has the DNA TGTGCCAGTAACAGGGGAAACTATGGCTACACCTTC. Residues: CASNRGNYGYTF.

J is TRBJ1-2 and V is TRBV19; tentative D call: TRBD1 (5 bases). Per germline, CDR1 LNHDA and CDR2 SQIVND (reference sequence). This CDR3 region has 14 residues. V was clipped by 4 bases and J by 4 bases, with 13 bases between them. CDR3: CASSTTALGYGYTF. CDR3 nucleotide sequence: TGTGCCAGTAGTACGACAGCCCTCGGCTATGGCTACACCTTC.

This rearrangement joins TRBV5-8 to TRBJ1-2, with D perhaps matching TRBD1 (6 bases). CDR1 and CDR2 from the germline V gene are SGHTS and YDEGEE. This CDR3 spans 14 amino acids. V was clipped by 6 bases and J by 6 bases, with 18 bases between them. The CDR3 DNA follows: TGTGCCAGCATCCTCCGGGGGGGGCTGGATGGCTACACCTTC. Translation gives CASILRGGLDGYTF. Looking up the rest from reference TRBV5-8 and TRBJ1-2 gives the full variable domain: EAGVTQSPTHLIKTRGQQATLRCSPISGHTSVYWYQQALGLGLQFLLWYDEGEERNRGNFPPRFSGRQFPNYSSELNVNALELEDSALYLCASILRGGLDGYTFGSGTRLTVV.